This TCR beta chain originates from a study of blood T cell repertoires in COVID-19. CDR3 length: 15 residues. Trimming left V 6 bases short and J 1 base short, with 15 bases between. Looked up from germline, CDR1 is LNHDA and CDR2 is SQIVND (reference sequence). Assay used: immunoSEQ multiplex PCR; TCRdb lists only in-frame clones, some missing. Here the sample spans around 120,000 clones, 85% being singletons. This TCR was sampled from a human donor in a cohort sampled during active COVID-19. This sequence joins TRBV19 and TRBJ1-1, with D tentatively TRBD1 (5 bases). The material sequenced was peripheral blood. CDR3 in DNA: TGTGCCAGTAGATTCTTTGGACACCAGAACACTGAAGCTTTCTTT. This translates into CASRFFGHQNTEAFF.